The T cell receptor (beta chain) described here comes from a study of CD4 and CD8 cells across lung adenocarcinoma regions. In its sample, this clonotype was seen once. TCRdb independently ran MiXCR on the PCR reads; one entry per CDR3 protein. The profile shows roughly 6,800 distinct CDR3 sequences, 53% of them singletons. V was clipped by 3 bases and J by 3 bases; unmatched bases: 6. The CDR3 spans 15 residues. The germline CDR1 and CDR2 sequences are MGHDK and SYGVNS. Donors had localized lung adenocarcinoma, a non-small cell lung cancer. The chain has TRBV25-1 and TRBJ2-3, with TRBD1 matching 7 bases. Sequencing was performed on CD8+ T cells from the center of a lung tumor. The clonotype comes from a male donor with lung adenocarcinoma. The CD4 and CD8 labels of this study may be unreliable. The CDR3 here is CASSDRGLTTDTQYF. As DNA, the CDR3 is TGTGCCAGCAGTGACAGGGGGTTGACAACAGATACGCAGTATTTT.